These 2 T cell receptor beta chains were all obtained from the same sample, sequenced in a study of blood T cell repertoires in COVID-19. This table comes from immunoSEQ multiplex PCR, and its TCRdb copy is limited to in-frame clones, with some not included. Among 400,000 or so clones listed, over 75% were seen once. The sequencing input was PBMCs or T cells enriched from blood (not recorded which). All receptors derive from a man aged 40-55 years in a cohort exposed to, infected with or recovered from COVID-19 (not recorded which).

The chain combines TRBV5-1 with TRBJ2-7, with 8 bases lining up with TRBD1. V lost 4 bases and J lost 7; bases outside the gene matches: 10. Germline V gene lookup returns CDR1 SGHRS and CDR2 YFSETQ. The CDR3 runs 14 residues. CDR3 in DNA: TGCGCCAGCAGCGCTACAGGGGGATCGGGGGAGCAGTACTTC. The encoded protein is CASSATGGSGEQYF.

The chain links TRBV5-1 to TRBJ1-5; tentative D call: TRBD1 (5 bases). Looked up from germline, CDR1 is SGHRS and CDR2 is YFSETQ. The CDR3 consists of 16 residues. Trimming cost V 6 bases and J 0 bases, with 16 bases left between them. CDR3 in amino acids: CASNRLGDYSNQPQHF. The CDR3 coding sequence is TGCGCCAGCAACCGACTAGGGGACTATAGCAATCAGCCCCAGCATTTT.